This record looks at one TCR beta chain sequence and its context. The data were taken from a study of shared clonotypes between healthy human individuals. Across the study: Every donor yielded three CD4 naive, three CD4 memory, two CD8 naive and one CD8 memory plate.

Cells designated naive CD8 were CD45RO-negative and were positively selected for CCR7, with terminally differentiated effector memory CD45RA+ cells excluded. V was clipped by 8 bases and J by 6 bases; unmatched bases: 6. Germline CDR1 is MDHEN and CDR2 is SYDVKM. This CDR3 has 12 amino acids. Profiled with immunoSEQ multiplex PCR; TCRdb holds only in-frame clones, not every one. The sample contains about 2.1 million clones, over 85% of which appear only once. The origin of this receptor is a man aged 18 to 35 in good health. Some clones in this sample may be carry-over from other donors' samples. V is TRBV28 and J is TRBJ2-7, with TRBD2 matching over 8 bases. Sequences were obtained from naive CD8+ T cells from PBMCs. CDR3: CASGGRRGEQYF. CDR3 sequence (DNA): TGTGCCAGCGGCGGGAGGAGAGGCGAGCAGTACTTC. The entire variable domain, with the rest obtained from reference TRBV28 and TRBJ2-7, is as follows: DVKVTQSSRYLVKRTGEKVFLECVQDMDHENMFWYRQDPGLGLRLIYFSYDVKMKEKGDIPEGYSVSREKKERFSLILESASTNQTSMYLCASGGRRGEQYFGPGTRLTVT.